These T cell receptor beta chains were read from a single sample in a study of blood T cells in healthy people across ages. One entry per CDR3 protein, called by TCRdb with MiXCR from the 5' RACE reads. Of roughly 570,000 distinct CDR3 sequences in the sample, 25% to 30% were seen once. The material sequenced was blood. These receptors were collected from a woman in her 70s in good health. CDR3s include the opening cysteine and the closing phenylalanine or tryptophan. D genes are given only for firm matches. The size of a clone is reported for some rows only, either as once, few or many, or as a class for expanded clones.

>-|-|TRBJ1-1|TRBV7-2
CASNPDGWGTEAFF
TGTGCCAGCAATCCGGATGGGTGGGGGACTGAAGCTTTCTTT
>-|TRBD1|TRBJ2-7|TRBV10-3
CAARQGDEQYF
TGTGCCGCCAGACAGGGGGACGAGCAGTACTTC
>few|-|TRBJ1-2|TRBV18
CASSQNLANYGYTF
TGTGCCAGCTCACAAAATTTAGCTAACTATGGCTACACCTTC
>many|TRBD1|TRBJ1-4|TRBV7-2
CASSSIATGTEKLFF
TGTGCCAGCAGCTCCATAGCGACAGGGACTGAAAAACTGTTTTTT
>few|-|TRBJ2-1|TRBV20-1
CSARQAGGNEQFF
TGCAGTGCTAGACAAGCCGGAGGAAATGAGCAGTTCTTC
>few|-|TRBJ2-7|TRBV7-9
CASSSHRNFLYEQYF
TGTGCCAGCAGTTCCCACAGGAATTTCCTCTACGAGCAGTACTTC
>-|-|TRBJ2-2|TRBV15
CATSKPEGGLFF
TGTGCCACCAGCAAACCCGAGGGCGGGCTGTTTTTT
>once|-|TRBJ1-1|TRBV4-1
CASSSRDTDTEAFF
TGCGCCAGCAGCTCTCGAGACACGGACACTGAAGCTTTCTTT
>-|-|TRBJ2-5|TRBV7-8
CASSPGLIGREQYF
TGTGCCAGCAGCCCTGGACTTATCGGTAGGGAGCAGTACTTC
>-|-|TRBJ1-4|TRBV2
CASSEKGGQPTNEKLFF
TGTGCCAGCAGTGAAAAAGGCGGGCAGCCAACTAATGAAAAACTGTTTTTT
>-|-|TRBJ1-4|TRBV20-1
CSARRRDEKLFF
TGCAGTGCTAGACGAAGGGATGAAAAACTGTTTTTT
>-|-|TRBJ2-5|TRBV25-1
CASSDMGQDQETQYF
TGTGCCAGCAGTGATATGGGGCAGGACCAAGAGACCCAGTACTTC
>once|-|TRBJ2-1|TRBV2
CASSVRGRLANYNEQFF
TGTGCCAGCAGTGTTAGGGGTAGGCTAGCGAACTACAATGAGCAGTTCTTC
>-|-|TRBJ2-7|TRBV29-1
CSVAGRDLYEQYF
TGCAGCGTCGCTGGACGGGACCTATACGAGCAGTACTTC
>few|-|TRBJ1-1|TRBV11-2
CASSSGSNRALNTEAFF
TGTGCCAGCAGCTCCGGGTCGAACAGGGCCTTGAACACTGAAGCTTTCTTT
>-|-|TRBJ1-5|TRBV9
CASSVGVDTYQPQHF
TGTGCCAGCAGCGTAGGAGTGGACACGTATCAGCCCCAGCATTTT